This T cell receptor (beta chain) derives from a study of CD8+ T cells in alopecia areata. Background on the study: Oral tofacitinib (5 to 10 mg twice daily) was administered to treated patients.

Treatment given: oral pan-JAK inhibitor, 5-10 mg twice daily. V lost 6 bases and J 3 bases, leaving 11 bases between the germline ends. CDR1 is MDHEN, CDR2 SYDVKM, per germline. The CDR3 runs 13 residues. Following RNA extraction, reverse transcription yielded cDNA that acted as the sequencing template. TCRdb's table, derived via immunoSEQ multiplex PCR, lists solely in-frame clones and lacks some. The sample holds 100,000 or so clones, almost 60% seen once. This TCR derives from a human donor with alopecia areata. Material: CD8+ T cells sorted from blood, obtained at approximately week 60, from a patient treated with tofacitinib. The chain carries TRBV28 and TRBJ2-5; D might be TRBD1 (7 bases). CDR3 protein: CASRGRGEETQYF. The CDR3 bases are TGTGCCAGCAGGGGCAGGGGGGAAGAGACCCAGTACTTC.